This section outlines one T cell receptor beta chain sequence together with its context. This clonotype has only a few counts. What this receptor recognizes is not known. No base qualities exist here, and no much larger clone lies one base off it. Donors were a few dozen systemically healthy Caucasian individuals from Russia aged roughly 6 to 100 years. Each donor gave 9 to 10 milliliters of peripheral blood, collected into EDTA-treated Vacutainer tubes. Ficoll-Paque density-gradient centrifugation was used to isolate PBMCs, with at least 6 million per sample. Trizol reagent was used to extract total RNA from the PBMCs, yielding at least 5.5 micrograms per sample. For every donor, flow cytometry on a PBMC aliquot measured the percentage of naive CD45RAhigh/CD27high T cells. Trimming removed 3 bases from V and 0 bases from J, leaving 9 bases between the germline ends. The CDR3 starts with the cysteine, ends with the phenylalanine, and has 14 residues. The sequence is cut down to CDR3 DNA, 42 bases in frame from base 1. The germline V gene (reference sequence) provides CDR1 DFQATT and CDR2 SNEGSKA.

The library relied on 5' RACE. The sequencing machine was an Illumina HiSeq 2500. A second roughly 7 to 11 cycle PCR used a sample-barcoded 5' primer and a J-beta primer mix. A template-switch 5' adaptor carrying 12 random nucleotides introduced a unique molecular identifier onto each TCR beta cDNA molecule. At least 3 million CDR3-containing paired-end reads were obtained from each sample. First-strand cDNA synthesis was performed from all RNA using the Mint cDNA synthesis kit, with priming by a TRBC-specific oligonucleotide. Following uracil-DNA glycosylase treatment, all cDNA underwent a first 18-cycle PCR with the universal primers M1SS and BC2_uni_R. The study's processing was this. For normalization, 1 million high-quality reads were randomly selected from each sample, with every read carrying a distinct molecular identifier. Reads sharing molecular identifiers were discarded rather than binned into consensus sequences. MiTCR, run with a Q25 quality threshold and the strictest error-elimination algorithm, handled CDR3 identification, clonotype clustering and error correction. A nonparametric unseen species model using Euler transformation provided a lower-bound estimate of total TCR beta diversity. TCRdb itself trimmed the public reads at Q25 with fastp, ran MiXCR and retained productive beta chains. Rows merge per CDR3 protein into single entries with the most common DNA and genes. The V and J calls were determined by TCRdb, not by the authors. The sample table contains about 400,000 distinct CDR3 sequences; only one count was recorded for approximately 47% of them. In total, the top ten clones hold around 49% of the sample.

This record belongs to a study of blood T cells in healthy people across ages (dated by TCRdb to the mid-2010s). At the level of the whole study: In model experiments, roughly one uniquely barcoded TCR beta cDNA molecule per two T cells was captured by template switching. For two donors (one aged 18 to 30 and one aged 80 or older), the study analyzed two additional independent replicas of 1 million unique cDNA reads from the same blood draw. Four age groups were formed from the donors: young (average 16 years), middle-aged (roughly 38), aged (approximately 60) and long-lived (about 80). To track age-related changes in TCR beta repertoire diversity, the study relied on deep sequencing normalized with unique cDNA molecular identifiers. To avoid experimental bias, donors of different ages were distributed randomly across sequencing lanes.

On the study overall, not on this receptor specifically: Observed TCR beta diversity per million T cells fell roughly linearly with age, and a significant reduction was already apparent by age around 39. Because donor CMV infection status was unknown, age-related changes in expanded clonotypes were potentially confounded. Conclusive comparison of naive and antigen-experienced compartments was prevented by the profiling of bulk unsorted PBMCs. The percentage of naive T cells measured by flow cytometry correlated strongly with observed TCR beta diversity. Compared with the aged group, the long-lived group had more naive CD4+ T cells, fewer expanded clones and increased TCR diversity, a pattern suggesting age selection. Estimates of total diversity from one million sequenced T cells were regarded as lower bounds and underestimates.

Sequencing was done on a sample of blood. The chain employs TRBV20-1 and TRBJ2-4, with the D gene not clear enough to name. This clonotype was obtained from a man aged 55 to 70 in good health. Here the CDR3 is given as CSASSGAAKNIQYF. The nucleotide sequence is TGCAGTGCTAGTTCAGGTGCAGCCAAAAACATTCAGTACTTC.